The 2 T cell receptor beta chains in this list originate from one sample, sequenced in a study of cytomegalovirus exposure and HLA in healthy donors. Primers included in the PCR were 60 Vbeta and 13 Jbeta primers. Sequenced by immunoSEQ multiplex PCR; TCRdb stores in-frame clones only, minus some. This table has approximately 240,000 clones, roughly 91% appearing once. Sequencing used PBMCs. The receptors come from a woman aged 18 to 35 in good health and CMV-seronegative.

The chain uses TRBV2 and TRBJ2-1; 7 nucleotides line up with TRBD2. V was pared by 6 bases and J by 10 bases, with 6 bases of the junction left unmatched. The length of the CDR3 is 12 residues. Germline CDR1 and CDR2: SNHLY and FYNNEI. CDR3: CASRGDGREQFF. In nucleotides, the CDR3 is TGTGCCAGCAGGGGGGACGGGAGGGAGCAGTTCTTC.

As DNA, the CDR3 is TGTGCCAGCAGCCTTTCGGGGGTTCGGGACTATGGCTACACCTTC. Amino acids: CASSLSGVRDYGYTF. This rearrangement joins TRBV4-2 to TRBJ1-2; tentative D call: TRBD1 (5 bases). The CDR3 is 15 residues long. Trimming left V 4 bases short and J 3 bases short, with 15 bases between. In germline, CDR1 is LGHNA, CDR2 YNFKEQ.